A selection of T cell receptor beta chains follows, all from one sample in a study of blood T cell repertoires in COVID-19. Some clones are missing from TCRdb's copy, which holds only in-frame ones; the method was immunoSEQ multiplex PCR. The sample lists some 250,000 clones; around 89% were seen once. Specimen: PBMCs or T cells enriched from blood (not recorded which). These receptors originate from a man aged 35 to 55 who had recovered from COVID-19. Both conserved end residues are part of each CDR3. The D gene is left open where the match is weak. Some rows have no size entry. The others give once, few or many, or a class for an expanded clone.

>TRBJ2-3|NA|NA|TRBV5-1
CASSLAQGNTDTQYF
TGCGCCAGCAGCTTGGCGCAGGGGAACACAGATACGCAGTATTTT
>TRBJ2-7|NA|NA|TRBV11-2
CASVVDGVSVEQYF
TGTGCCAGCGTCGTGGACGGGGTAAGCGTCGAGCAGTACTTC
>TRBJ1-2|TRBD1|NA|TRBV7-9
CASSPGGTDYGYTF
TGTGCCAGCAGCCCGGGGGGGACAGACTATGGCTACACCTTC
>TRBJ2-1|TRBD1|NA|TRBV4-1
CASSHKPQGAFRNEQFF
TGCGCCAGCAGCCATAAACCCCAGGGGGCGTTTCGCAATGAGCAGTTCTTC
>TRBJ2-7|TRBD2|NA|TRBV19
CASSILAGGYEQYF
TGTGCCAGTAGTATACTAGCGGGAGGCTACGAGCAGTACTTC
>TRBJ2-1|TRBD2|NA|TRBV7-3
CASSLRLAALDEQFF
TGTGCCAGCAGCTTAAGGCTAGCGGCGTTGGATGAGCAGTTCTTC
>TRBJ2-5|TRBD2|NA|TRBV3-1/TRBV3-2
CASSPRTSGLTETQYF
TGTGCCAGCAGCCCCCGGACTAGCGGGTTGACAGAGACCCAGTACTTC
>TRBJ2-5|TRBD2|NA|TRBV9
CASSAETSGGALFVTQYF
TGTGCCAGCAGCGCCGAGACTAGCGGGGGGGCCCTTTTCGTGACCCAGTACTTC
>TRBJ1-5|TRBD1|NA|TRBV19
CASSLRDRGYNQPQHF
TGTGCCAGTAGTCTCCGGGACAGGGGCTATAATCAGCCCCAGCATTTT
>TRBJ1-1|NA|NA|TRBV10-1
CASSARLNTEAFF
TGCGCCAGCAGTGCCCGTTTGAACACTGAAGCTTTCTTT
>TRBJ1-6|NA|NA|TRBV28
CASIGALGIFAPLHF
TGTGCCAGTATTGGGGCGTTGGGGATATTTGCACCCCTCCACTTT
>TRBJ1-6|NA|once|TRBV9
CASSANAQIYNSPLHF
TGTGCCAGCAGCGCCAATGCCCAGATTTATAATTCACCCCTCCACTTT
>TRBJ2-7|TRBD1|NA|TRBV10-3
CATDPGQDHEQYF
TGTGCCACCGACCCCGGACAGGACCACGAGCAGTACTTC
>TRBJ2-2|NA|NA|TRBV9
CASSRTGELFF
TGTGCCAGCAGCCGGACCGGGGAGCTGTTTTTT
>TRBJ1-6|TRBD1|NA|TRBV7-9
CASSLQGADNSPLHF
TGTGCCAGCAGCTTACAGGGGGCGGACAATTCACCCCTCCACTTT
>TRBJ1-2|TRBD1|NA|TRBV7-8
CASSRLNGQAGYTF
TGTGCCAGCAGCCGTCTAAACGGACAGGCGGGCTACACCTTC
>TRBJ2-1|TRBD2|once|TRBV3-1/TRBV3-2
CASSQFLAGGSYNEQFF
TGTGCCAGCAGCCAATTCCTAGCGGGGGGGTCCTACAATGAGCAGTTCTTC
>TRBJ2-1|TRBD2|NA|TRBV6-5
CASSYGTSGLGQFF
TGTGCCAGCAGTTACGGGACTAGTGGTCTTGGGCAGTTCTTC
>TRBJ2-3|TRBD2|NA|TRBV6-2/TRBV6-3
CASSDGSGGIDTQYF
TGTGCCAGCAGTGATGGGAGCGGGGGGATAGATACGCAGTATTTT
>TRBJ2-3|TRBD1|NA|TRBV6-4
CASSDYGTGGTDTQYF
TGTGCCAGCAGTGACTATGGGACAGGTGGCACAGATACGCAGTATTTT